A selection of T cell receptor beta chains follows, all from one sample in a study of Ad26.COV2.S vaccination and SARS-CoV-2 variants. Assay used: immunoSEQ multiplex PCR; TCRdb lists only in-frame clones, some missing. The sample yields 300,000 to 450,000 clones, about 90% seen once. The sample was peripheral blood, taken after recovery from COVID-19. These receptors were taken from a human donor who had recovered from COVID-19. CDR3s include the opening cysteine and the closing phenylalanine or tryptophan. A D gene is named only where the DNA matches it firmly. Clone size is stated in some rows and not others, as once, few, many or a class when expanded.

>TRBJ2-2|NA|few|TRBV7-9
CAISSRELFF
TGTGCCATTTCCAGCAGGGAGCTGTTTTTT
>TRBJ1-2|TRBD1|few|TRBV5-1
CASSVTTGVPYGYTF
TGCGCCAGCAGCGTGACGACAGGGGTGCCTTATGGCTACACCTTC
>TRBJ2-5|NA|NA|TRBV9
CASSIQPQETQYF
TGTGCCAGCAGCATACAACCTCAAGAGACCCAGTACTTC
>TRBJ1-4|NA|NA|TRBV5-1
CASSLAGGPNEKLFF
TGCGCCAGCAGCTTGGCCGGGGGGCCTAATGAAAAACTGTTTTTT
>TRBJ1-3|NA|NA|TRBV12-3/TRBV12-4
CASSWGPGNTIYF
TGTGCCAGCAGTTGGGGGCCTGGAAACACCATATATTTT
>TRBJ1-2|TRBD1|NA|TRBV3-1/TRBV3-2
CASSSGTDPYNYGYTF
TGTGCCAGCAGCTCCGGGACAGACCCATATAACTATGGCTACACCTTC
>TRBJ1-2|NA|NA|TRBV14
CASSYDGPGYTF
TGTGCCAGCAGCTACGACGGCCCCGGCTACACCTTC
>TRBJ2-1|TRBD1|NA|TRBV9
CASSAGGGTGPDNEQFF
TGTGCCAGCAGCGCGGGGGGTGGGACAGGGCCTGACAATGAGCAGTTCTTC
>TRBJ1-1|NA|NA|TRBV6-5
CASSSGLGGTEAFF
TGTGCCAGCAGCTCAGGGCTAGGGGGCACTGAAGCTTTCTTT
>TRBJ1-1|NA|NA|TRBV6-6
CASTRGVMNTEAFF
TGTGCCAGCACTCGGGGGGTTATGAACACTGAAGCTTTCTTT
>TRBJ1-1|NA|NA|TRBV3-1/TRBV3-2
CASSQDGGWTEAFF
TGTGCCAGCAGCCAAGATGGGGGTTGGACTGAAGCTTTCTTT
>TRBJ2-6|NA|NA|TRBV6-1
CASSEGSGANVLTF
TGTGCCAGCAGTGAAGGGTCTGGGGCCAACGTCCTGACTTTC
>TRBJ2-3|TRBD2|NA|TRBV5-8
CASSPRVSGDADTQYF
TGTGCCAGCAGCCCGCGGGTTAGCGGGGACGCAGATACGCAGTATTTT
>TRBJ2-1|TRBD1|NA|TRBV6-5
CASSWTGYNEQFF
TGTGCCAGCAGCTGGACAGGATACAATGAGCAGTTCTTC
>TRBJ1-6|NA|NA|TRBV19
CASRAVHLSPLHF
TGTGCCAGTAGGGCGGTCCATCTTTCACCCCTCCACTTT
>TRBJ1-2|NA|NA|TRBV5-6
CASSLLQLPSGYTF
TGTGCCAGCAGCCTCTTACAGCTCCCAAGTGGCTACACCTTC
>TRBJ2-7|NA|NA|TRBV3-1/TRBV3-2
CASSLETSALSYEQYF
TGTGCCAGCAGCCTCGAAACCAGCGCCCTCTCCTACGAGCAGTACTTC
>TRBJ2-7|TRBD1|NA|TRBV27
CASSFKGDRAYF
TGTGCCAGCAGTTTTAAGGGGGACAGGGCTTACTTC
>TRBJ1-2|TRBD1|NA|TRBV5-1
CASSLQGQGDGYTF
TGCGCCAGCAGCTTGCAGGGACAGGGAGATGGCTACACCTTC
>TRBJ2-7|NA|NA|TRBV6-2/TRBV6-3
CASSRYTYYEQYF
TGTGCCAGCAGCCGCTACACCTACTACGAGCAGTACTTC
>TRBJ1-5|NA|NA|TRBV6-2/TRBV6-3
CASSGSNQPQHF
TGTGCCAGCAGCGGCAGCAATCAGCCCCAGCATTTT
>TRBJ2-5|NA|NA|TRBV5-3
CARIPVIRGADPVQETQYF
TGTGCCAGAATCCCTGTAATCCGCGGGGCCGATCCTGTACAAGAGACCCAGTACTTC
>TRBJ1-1|NA|NA|TRBV20-1
CSARGGTEAFF
TGCAGTGCTAGAGGGGGGACTGAAGCTTTCTTT
>TRBJ1-2|TRBD1|NA|TRBV4-3
CASSHGQGAGYTF
TGCGCCAGCAGCCACGGACAGGGAGCCGGCTACACCTTC
>TRBJ2-4|TRBD1|once|TRBV18
CASSPMIGTGFRAKNIQYF
TGTGCCAGCTCACCTATGATCGGGACAGGGTTTCGGGCCAAAAACATTCAGTACTTC
>TRBJ1-3|TRBD1|NA|TRBV9
CASSAGGAVGNTIYF
TGTGCCAGCAGCGCAGGGGGCGCGGTTGGAAACACCATATATTTT
>TRBJ1-1|NA|NA|TRBV5-1
CASSLLGPGEAFF
TGCGCCAGCAGCTTATTGGGGCCTGGTGAAGCTTTCTTT
>TRBJ1-2|TRBD1|NA|TRBV29-1
CSVDLDRGRGYTF
TGCAGCGTCGACCTTGACAGGGGGCGAGGCTACACCTTC
>TRBJ2-7|NA|NA|TRBV9
CASSAQGYEQYF
TGTGCCAGCAGTGCCCAGGGCTACGAGCAGTACTTC
>TRBJ2-1|TRBD2|once|TRBV9
CASSEGRGVNEQFF
TGTGCCAGCAGCGAGGGGAGGGGCGTAAATGAGCAGTTCTTC
>TRBJ1-2|TRBD1|NA|TRBV9
CASSVEGTGSGYTF
TGTGCCAGCAGCGTAGAGGGGACAGGGTCTGGCTACACCTTC
>TRBJ1-2|NA|NA|TRBV12-5
CASGLAVGNGYTF
TGTGCTAGTGGTTTGGCAGTTGGTAATGGCTACACCTTC
>TRBJ2-3|TRBD2|NA|TRBV7-3
CASTPGGLPGDTQYF
TGTGCCAGCACCCCGGGGGGGCTCCCGGGAGATACGCAGTATTTT
>TRBJ2-7|NA|NA|TRBV5-8
CASSWETRSYEQYF
TGTGCCAGCAGCTGGGAGACACGATCCTACGAGCAGTACTTC
>TRBJ2-7|NA|NA|TRBV7-9
CASSPQDGYEQYF
TGTGCCAGCAGCCCCCAAGATGGTTACGAGCAGTACTTC
>TRBJ2-3|NA|NA|TRBV9
CASSPTLGDTQYF
TGTGCCAGCAGCCCAACTCTAGGAGATACGCAGTATTTT
>TRBJ1-2|TRBD1|NA|TRBV7-2
CASSDIPDRIYGYTF
TGTGCCAGCAGCGACATTCCGGACAGGATTTATGGCTACACCTTC
>TRBJ1-1|TRBD1|NA|TRBV7-9
CASSLTGGNTEAFF
TGTGCCAGCAGCTTGACAGGGGGCAACACTGAAGCTTTCTTT
>TRBJ2-7|NA|NA|TRBV6-2/TRBV6-3
CASSRPQGVEEQYF
TGTGCCAGCAGCCGGCCTCAGGGCGTTGAGGAGCAGTACTTC
>TRBJ1-2|NA|NA|TRBV7-6
CASSLKVGFPRGEGSNGYTF
TGTGCCAGCAGCTTAAAAGTCGGGTTCCCCCGGGGAGAGGGTTCGAATGGCTACACCTTC
>TRBJ1-2|NA|NA|TRBV2
CASRSRGNYGYTF
TGTGCCAGCCGGTCGCGGGGAAACTATGGCTACACCTTC
>TRBJ1-2|TRBD1|NA|TRBV7-9
CASRGQGLKGYTF
TGTGCCAGCAGGGGACAGGGGTTGAAAGGCTACACCTTC
>TRBJ1-1|NA|NA|TRBV6-5
CASSNLGRTEAFF
TGTGCCAGCAGTAACCTGGGGAGAACTGAAGCTTTCTTT
>TRBJ1-6|TRBD1|NA|TRBV4-2
CASSQRTGVRNSPLHF
TGTGCCAGCAGCCAGAGGACAGGGGTTCGGAATTCACCCCTCCACTTT
>TRBJ1-1|TRBD1|NA|TRBV5-4
CASSGDRDEAFF
TGTGCCAGCAGCGGGGACAGGGATGAAGCTTTCTTT
>TRBJ1-3|TRBD1|once|TRBV2
CASRDSPGGSGNTIYF
TGTGCCAGCAGGGACTCCCCAGGGGGCTCTGGAAACACCATATATTTT
>TRBJ2-7|NA|NA|TRBV6-5
CASSYKGTGVKQYF
TGTGCCAGCAGTTATAAAGGGACTGGGGTTAAGCAGTACTTC
>TRBJ2-7|NA|NA|TRBV5-1
CASSLGAGQREQYF
TGCGCCAGCAGCTTGGGGGCAGGCCAGAGGGAGCAGTACTTC
>TRBJ2-3|NA|NA|TRBV7-3
CASSPRFGGPDTQYF
TGTGCCAGCAGCCCCCGGTTTGGGGGCCCAGATACGCAGTATTTT
>TRBJ2-7|TRBD2|NA|TRBV3-1/TRBV3-2
CASSQDWAGVNEQYF
TGTGCCAGCAGCCAAGACTGGGCGGGGGTGAACGAGCAGTACTTC
>TRBJ1-2|NA|NA|TRBV6-5
CASSQAGPYGYTF
TGTGCCAGCAGTCAGGCAGGGCCCTATGGCTACACCTTC
>TRBJ2-2|TRBD1|NA|TRBV5-1
CASTQGALAGELFF
TGCGCCAGTACACAGGGGGCGCTGGCCGGGGAGCTGTTTTTT
>TRBJ2-1|NA|NA|TRBV27
CASSLSPEWQDNEQFF
TGTGCCAGCAGTTTAAGTCCCGAGTGGCAGGACAATGAGCAGTTCTTC
>TRBJ2-5|TRBD2|NA|TRBV2
CASRRLAGGMGGETQYF
TGTGCCAGCAGGAGACTAGCGGGGGGCATGGGTGGGGAGACCCAGTACTTC
>TRBJ2-1|NA|NA|TRBV6-4
CARSRGSHNEQFF
TGTGCCAGGTCAAGGGGGTCCCACAATGAGCAGTTCTTC